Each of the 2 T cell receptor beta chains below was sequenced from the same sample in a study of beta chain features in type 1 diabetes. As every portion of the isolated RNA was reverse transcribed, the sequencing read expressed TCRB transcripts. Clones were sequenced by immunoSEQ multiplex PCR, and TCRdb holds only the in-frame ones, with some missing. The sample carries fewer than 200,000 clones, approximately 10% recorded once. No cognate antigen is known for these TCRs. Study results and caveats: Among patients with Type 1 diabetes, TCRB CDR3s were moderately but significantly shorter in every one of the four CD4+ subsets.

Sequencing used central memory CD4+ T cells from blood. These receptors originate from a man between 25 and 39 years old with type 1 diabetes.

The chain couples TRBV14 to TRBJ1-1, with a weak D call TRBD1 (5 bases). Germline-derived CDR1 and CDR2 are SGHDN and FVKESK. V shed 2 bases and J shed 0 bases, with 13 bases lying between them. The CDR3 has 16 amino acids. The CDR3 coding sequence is TGTGCCAGCAGCCAAAGAACAGGTACCATGAACACTGAAGCTTTCTTT. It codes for CASSQRTGTMNTEAFF.

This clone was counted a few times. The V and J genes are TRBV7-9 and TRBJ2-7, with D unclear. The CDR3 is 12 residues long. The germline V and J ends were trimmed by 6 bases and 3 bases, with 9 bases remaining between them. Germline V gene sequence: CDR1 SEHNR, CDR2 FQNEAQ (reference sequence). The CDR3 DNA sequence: TGTGCCAGCAGTAAGATCGGCTACGAGCAGTACTTC. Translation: CASSKIGYEQYF. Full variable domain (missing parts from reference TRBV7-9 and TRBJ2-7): DTGVSQNPRHKITKRGQNVTFRCDPISEHNRLYWYRQTLGQGPEFLTYFQNEAQLEKSRLLSDRFSAERPKGSFSTLEIQRTEQGDSAMYLCASSKIGYEQYFGPGTRLTVT.